This TCR beta chain was identified during a study of identical twins. Template switching added a universal primer binding site, and final cDNA carried unique molecular identifiers. TCRdb re-called the 5' RACE reads through MiXCR, storing one row per CDR3 protein. This table holds about 530,000 distinct CDR3 sequences, 13% to 15% found once. This clonotype showed up many times. Another study also made use of these data, one on yellow fever vaccine responses in identical twins.

The receptor's source is a woman between 18 and 29 years old in good health. Sequencing was performed on CD4+ T cells sorted from blood.

CDR3 DNA sequence: TGTGCCAGCAGCTTAGGGGGACGACAGCCCCAGCATTTT. Translation gives CASSLGGRQPQHF. V and J are TRBV11-2 and TRBJ1-5, with a tentative D call TRBD1 (5 bases). The CDR3 runs 13 residues. Germline V CDR1 and CDR2: SGHAT, FQNNGV. The V gene lost 1 base and the J gene lost 7 bases, with 8 bases spanning the gap.